One and the same sample provided the 8 T cell receptor beta chains below, sequenced in a study of somatic mutations in cytotoxic T cells in rheumatoid arthritis. Only in-frame clones appear in the TCRdb table, and some are missing; sequencing was by immunoSEQ multiplex PCR. The table records roughly 3,500 clones, around 82% of them present only once. Sequencing input: CD8+ T cells sorted from blood. These receptors all stem from a woman aged 45-60 years with rheumatoid arthritis.

The chain links TRBV7-8 to TRBJ1-1; perhaps TRBD1 as D (5 bases). The CDR3 has 13 residues. Deletions cut 5 bases from V and 1 base from J, with 8 bases between. CDR1 SGHVS and CDR2 FQNEAQ come from the germline V gene. As DNA, the CDR3 is TGTGCCAGCAGCCGAGACAGGAACACTGAAGCTTTCTTT. Protein: CASSRDRNTEAFF.

The rearrangement uses TRBV15 and TRBJ1-2; weak D call: TRBD1 (5 bases). The CDR3 length is 14 residues. V shed 9 bases and J shed 5 bases, with 19 bases lying between them. Germline lookup yields CDR1 LNHNV and CDR2 YYDKDF (reference sequence). CDR3 residues: CATWDFGDLYGYTF. The DNA for the CDR3 is TGTGCCACTTGGGACTTCGGGGACCTTTATGGCTACACCTTC.

This chain's CDR3 is CASSYGIEAFF. CDR3 DNA: TGTGCCAGCAGTTACGGGATCGAAGCTTTCTTT. The rearrangement joins TRBV28 to TRBJ1-1, with D unclear. The V end was cut by 4 bases, the J end by 8 bases, with 8 bases between. Germline V gene lookup returns CDR1 MDHEN and CDR2 SYDVKM. The CDR3 runs to 11 residues.

This clone has more than one count but fewer than ten. V and J are TRBV9 and TRBJ1-2; 9 nucleotides match TRBD1. The junction had 9 bases not matched to a gene; V was cut back by 4 bases and J by 8 bases. Germline-derived CDR1 and CDR2 are SGDLS and YYNGEE. There are 14 residues in the CDR3. DNA of the CDR3: TGTGCCAGCAGCCCAGGGACAGGGCCTGACGGCTACACCTTC. The encoded protein is CASSPGTGPDGYTF.

The chain recombines TRBV6-4 with TRBJ2-2, with TRBD1 as a possible D gene (6 bases). CDR1 MRHNA and CDR2 SNTAGT come from the germline V gene. V was clipped by 6 bases and J by 6 bases, with 11 bases between them. CDR3 size: 13 residues. The CDR3 here is CASRDSVSGELFF. CDR3 DNA: TGTGCCAGCAGGGACAGCGTTTCCGGGGAGCTGTTTTTT.

The V call is TRBV11-2, the J call TRBJ2-1; no definite D call. The CDR3 is made up of 15 amino acids. Trimming took off 1 base at V and 0 bases at J, with 7 bases between the two ends. The germline CDR1 and CDR2 sequences are SGHAT and FQNNGV. CDR3 DNA sequence: TGTGCCAGCAGCTTAGGTTTTCTCTCCTACAATGAGCAGTTCTTC. It is translated as CASSLGFLSYNEQFF.

This sequence joins TRBV19 and TRBJ2-7, with 7 bases fitting TRBD1. This CDR3 is 14 amino acids long. The V and J ends lost 5 bases and 3 bases, in that order; junction bases with no gene match: 7. Germline lookup yields CDR1 LNHDA and CDR2 SQIVND (reference sequence). CDR3 coding DNA: TGTGCCAGTAGTGTCTCGGGACAGAGCTACGAGCAGTACTTC. Translation: CASSVSGQSYEQYF.

V gene TRBV7-3 combines with J gene TRBJ1-1; 7 bases agree with TRBD1. Germline CDR1 and CDR2: SGHTA and FQGTGA. The CDR3 has 15 residues. J gave up 1 base and V 3 bases, and 5 bases lay outside the gene matches. CDR3: CASSLRGLGNTEAFF. The CDR3 DNA reads as TGTGCCAGCAGCTTGAGGGGGCTGGGGAACACTGAAGCTTTCTTT.